Listed below are T cell receptor beta chains from one sample, sequenced in a study of blood T cells in healthy people across ages. TCRdb reanalysed the 5' RACE reads using MiXCR and keeps one entry per CDR3 protein. The sample lists around 870,000 distinct CDR3 sequences; 29% were seen once. Specimen: blood. These receptors all stem from a woman older than 75 in good health. The CDR3 runs from the conserved cysteine through the conserved F or W. D genes are given only for firm matches. Size values are once, few and many counts, or a class for expanded clones, and some rows have none.

D	V	size	J	DNA	CDR3
TRBD1	TRBV20-1	many	TRBJ1-2	TGCAGTGCCCTGGCAGGGGGGGATGGCTACACCTTC	CSALAGGDGYTF
-	TRBV11-2	-	TRBJ2-5	TGTGCCAGCAGCTGGCGGGACGGCGCTCGGGAGACCCAGTACTTC	CASSWRDGARETQYF
-	TRBV7-2	-	TRBJ2-5	TGTGCCAGCAGCTTAGCGCGGGGTACGTTCGAGACCCAGTACTTC	CASSLARGTFETQYF
-	TRBV5-5	-	TRBJ2-5	TGTGCCAGCGGCTCACAGGGTGTCCGAGAGACCCAGTACTTC	CASGSQGVRETQYF
-	TRBV7-6	-	TRBJ2-5	TGTGCCTCGATCGACTTCCGGAAGACCAATGAGCAGTACTTC	CASIDFRKTNEQYF
TRBD2	TRBV11-2	few	TRBJ2-2	TGTGCCAGCAGCCCTCGTAGCGGGGGGTACTCCGGGGAGCTGTTTTTT	CASSPRSGGYSGELFF
-	TRBV6-1	few	TRBJ1-5	TGTGCCAGCAGTATGGGCCAGGTCCAGCATTTT	CASSMGQVQHF
-	TRBV18	-	TRBJ2-1	TGTGCCAGCTCACCGTACAATGAGCGGTTCTTC	CASSPYNERFF
-	TRBV24-1	many	TRBJ2-1	TGTGCCACCAGTCGGACTCAGGGATACAATGAGCAGTTCTTC	CATSRTQGYNEQFF
-	TRBV4-1	few	TRBJ1-4	TGCGCCAGCAGCCGAAAGACCGCAACTAATGAAAAACTGTTTTTT	CASSRKTATNEKLFF
-	TRBV10-3	many	TRBJ2-1	TGTGCCACCGGAGGACAGACCTCCTACAATGAGCAGTTCTTC	CATGGQTSYNEQFF
TRBD2	TRBV5-1	-	TRBJ2-2	TGCGCCAGCAGTCCTCTAGCGGGGAGCACCGGGGAGCGGTTTTTT	CASSPLAGSTGERFF
TRBD2	TRBV30	-	TRBJ2-7	TGTGCCGCTTCGGGACTACGCTACGAGCAGTACTTC	CAASGLRYEQYF
TRBD1	TRBV27	many	TRBJ1-2	TGTGCCAGCAGTCGGACAGGGCGCTATGGCTACACCTTC	CASSRTGRYGYTF
-	TRBV9	many	TRBJ2-3	TGTGCCAGCAGCGTAGTGTCTAGCACAGATACGCAGTATTTT	CASSVVSSTDTQYF
-	TRBV12-3/TRBV12-4	-	TRBJ1-1	TGTGCCAGCAGTGACCGAACCAGGAGCACTGAAGCTTTCTTT	CASSDRTRSTEAFF